This TCR beta chain came from a study of blood T cell repertoires in COVID-19. This clone appeared a few times. Source study methods: Estimated nucleated cell counts came from reference gene primer amplification. Clones were sequenced by immunoSEQ multiplex PCR, and TCRdb holds only the in-frame ones, with some missing. The D gene and trimming were derived from the DNA, and the V and J assignments and clone size from that table. The table shows roughly 33,000 clones, with around 73% occurring only once. CDR1 is MNHEY, CDR2 SVGEGT, per germline. V gave up 2 bases and J gave up 0 bases; unmatched junction bases: 3. This CDR3 contains 16 residues.

V gene TRBV6-2 or TRBV6-3 combines with J gene TRBJ1-4; the match to TRBD1 covers 7 bases. Sample: peripheral blood. This sequence originates from a woman aged 55-69 years with acute or convalescent COVID-19. DNA of the CDR3: TGTGCCAGCAGTTACCGCAGGGGGGCAACTAATGAAAAACTGTTTTTT. Translated: CASSYRRGATNEKLFF.